This passage covers 8 T cell receptor beta chains from one sample sequenced in a study of shared clonotypes between healthy human individuals. Profiling relied on immunoSEQ multiplex PCR, and the TCRdb table lists in-frame clones only, not all of them. In the table there are fewer than 1 million clones, roughly 96% of which are singletons. Terminally differentiated effector memory CD45RA+ cells were excluded by CCR7 positive selection of CD45RO-negative cells. Sequencing was carried out using naive CD8+ T cells sorted from blood. The receptors stem from a man aged 30-40 years in good health.

The chain recombines TRBV6-5 with TRBJ2-6; no definite D call. CDR1 and CDR2 (germline): MNHEY, SVGAGI. The CDR3 is 16 amino acids. V was clipped by 0 bases and J by 4 bases, with 10 bases between them. The CDR3 DNA reads as TGTGCCAGCAGTTACTCAGGGTCTTCCGGGGCCAACGTCCTGACTTTC. This translates into CASSYSGSSGANVLTF.

As for this clone: Other DNA sequences in the same sample also yield this CDR3. This sequence joins TRBV6-5 and TRBJ1-1; D gene uncertain. CDR3 size: 12 residues. Trimming shortened V by 3 bases and J by 3 bases, and 5 bases separated the two germline ends. Germline lookup yields CDR1 MNHEY and CDR2 SVGAGI. The CDR3 coding sequence is TGTGCCAGCAGTTATGGGGACACTGAAGCTTTCTTT. This sequence encodes CASSYGDTEAFF.

The gene calls are TRBV11-3 and TRBJ2-3; 9 positions agree with TRBD1. V lost 3 bases and J lost 9; bases outside the gene matches: 4. Germline loops: CDR1 SGHNT, CDR2 YENEEA. The CDR3 consists of 13 residues. The DNA of the CDR3 is TGTGCCAGCAGCTTCACAGGGGGCAGAACGCAGTATTTT. It yields the protein CASSFTGGRTQYF.

The V and J genes are TRBV5-5 and TRBJ2-7, with unresolved D. CDR3 length: 12 amino acids. Trimming removed 4 bases at V and 1 base at J, with 6 bases between. Germline CDR1 SGHKS, CDR2 YYEKEE (reference sequence). Here the CDR3 DNA reads TGTGCCAGCAGCGCCGTATCCTACGAGCAGTACTTC. The encoded protein is CASSAVSYEQYF. Filled out from reference TRBV5-5 and TRBJ2-7, the complete variable domain reads DAGVTQSPTHLIKTRGQQVTLRCSPISGHKSVSWYQQVLGQGPQFIFQYYEKEERGRGNFPDRFSARQFPNYSSELNVNALLLGDSALYLCASSAVSYEQYFGPGTRLTVT.

This clone was counted once. This chain links TRBV6-1 with TRBJ1-4, with 7 bases that match TRBD1. Germline V gives CDR1 MNHNS, CDR2 SASEGT. This CDR3 contains 16 residues. V shed 0 bases and J 7 bases; nucleotides not matched to a gene: 8. CDR3 amino acids: CASSEAEGAYPEKLFF. The CDR3 nucleotides are TGTGCCAGCAGTGAAGCGGAGGGGGCCTATCCTGAAAAACTGTTTTTT.

This clone appeared a single time. The junction differs from germline at one of its ends, possibly a read error. This chain connects TRBV7-7 to TRBJ2-7; possibly TRBD2 for D (5 bases). The CDR3 sequence is 13 residues long. Germline V gene data show CDR1 as SSHAT and CDR2 as FNYEAQ (reference sequence). This CDR3 reads CASSRGLSYEQYF. Here the CDR3 DNA reads TGTGCTAGCAGCAGAGGGCTGAGCTACGAGCAGTACTTC.

The chain has TRBV7-9 and TRBJ2-3; a weak D match, TRBD2 (6 bases). Germline loops: CDR1 SEHNR, CDR2 FQNEAQ (reference sequence). V lost 3 bases and J lost 3, with 19 bases in between. The CDR3 contains 17 residues. This chain's CDR3 is CASSFPYSGESTDTQYF. The CDR3 DNA reads TGTGCCAGCAGCTTCCCCTATTCGGGGGAATCGACAGATACGCAGTATTTT.

J is TRBJ2-1 and V is TRBV27; TRBD2 matches at 13 bases. With V trimmed by 6 bases and J by 5 bases, 4 bases remained unmatched. This CDR3 contains 15 residues. Germline CDR1 and CDR2: MNHEY and SMNVEV (reference sequence). CDR3: CASRLAGGGDNEQFF. In DNA form, the CDR3 reads TGTGCCAGCAGACTAGCGGGAGGGGGGGACAATGAGCAGTTCTTC.